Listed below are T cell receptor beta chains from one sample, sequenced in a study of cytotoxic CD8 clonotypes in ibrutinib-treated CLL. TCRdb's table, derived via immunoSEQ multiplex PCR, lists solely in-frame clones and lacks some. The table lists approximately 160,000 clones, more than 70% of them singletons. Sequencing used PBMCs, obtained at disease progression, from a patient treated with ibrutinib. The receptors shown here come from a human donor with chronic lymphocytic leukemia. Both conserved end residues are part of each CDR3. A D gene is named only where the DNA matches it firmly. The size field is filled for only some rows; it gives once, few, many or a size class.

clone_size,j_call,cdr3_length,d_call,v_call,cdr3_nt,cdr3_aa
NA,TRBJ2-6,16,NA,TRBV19,TGTGCCAGTAGTATTGGGGGCTCTAGAGGGGCCAACGTCCTGACTTTC,CASSIGGSRGANVLTF
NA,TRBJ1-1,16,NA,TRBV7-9,TGTGCCAGCAGCTTAGACTTCAGGGACAATAACACTGAAGCTTTCTTT,CASSLDFRDNNTEAFF
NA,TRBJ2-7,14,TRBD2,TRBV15,TGTGCCACCAGCAGAGGAGGGACTAGTGACGAGCAGTACTTC,CATSRGGTSDEQYF
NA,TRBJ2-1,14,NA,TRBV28,TGTGCCAGCAGTGGGCAGGGATATTACAATGAGCAGTTCTTC,CASSGQGYYNEQFF
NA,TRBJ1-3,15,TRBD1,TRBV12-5,TGTGCTAGTGGTTTTCTACAGGGGGCTGGAAACACCATATATTTT,CASGFLQGAGNTIYF
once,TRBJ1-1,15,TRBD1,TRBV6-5,TGTGCCAGCAGTTCTCCCGGGACAGCCAACACTGAAGCTTTCTTT,CASSSPGTANTEAFF
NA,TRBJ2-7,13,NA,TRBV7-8,TGTGCCAGCAGCCCTTATCGGGGGCTCGGGCAGTACTTC,CASSPYRGLGQYF
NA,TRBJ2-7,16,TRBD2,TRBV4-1,TGCGCCAGCAGCCAAGGACTAGCGGGGTTGTCCTACGAGCAGTACTTC,CASSQGLAGLSYEQYF
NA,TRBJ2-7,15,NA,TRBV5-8,TGTGCCAGCAGCTTTCAGATACAGACTGACTACGAGCAGTACTTC,CASSFQIQTDYEQYF
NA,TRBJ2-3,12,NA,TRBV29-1,TGCAGCGTTGAAACACAGACGAATACGCAGTATTTT,CSVETQTNTQYF
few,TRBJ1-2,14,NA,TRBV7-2,TGTGCCAGCAGCTTAGATGGGGATAACTATGGCTACACCTTC,CASSLDGDNYGYTF
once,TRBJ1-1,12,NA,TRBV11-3,TGTGCCAGCAGCTTAATTGGGACTGAAGCTTTCTTT,CASSLIGTEAFF
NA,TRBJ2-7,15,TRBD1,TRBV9,TGTGCCAGCAGCCCCAGGACAGGGGGTACCTACGAGCAGTACTTC,CASSPRTGGTYEQYF
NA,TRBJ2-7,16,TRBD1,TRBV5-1,TGCGCCAGCAGCTTTGCAACGGGACAGCTCTCCTACGAGCAGTACTTC,CASSFATGQLSYEQYF
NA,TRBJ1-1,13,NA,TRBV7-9,TGTGCCAGCAGCCTATCAATGACAGCACTGGCTTTCTTT,CASSLSMTALAFF
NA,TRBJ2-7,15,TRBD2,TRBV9,TGTGCCAGCAGCGTAGAATCGGGAGGCCCCTACGAGCAGTACTTC,CASSVESGGPYEQYF
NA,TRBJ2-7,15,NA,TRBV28,TGTGCCAGCAGAATTAGGGGGTGGCAAACCTACGAGCAGTACTTC,CASRIRGWQTYEQYF
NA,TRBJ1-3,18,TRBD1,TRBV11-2,TGTGCCAGCAGTTCCCGAGACAGGGGCGCTTTGGCTGGAAACACCATATATTTT,CASSSRDRGALAGNTIYF
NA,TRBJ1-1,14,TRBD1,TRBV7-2,TGTGCCAGCAGCCAGCAGGGGGCAGGCACTGAAGCTTTCTTT,CASSQQGAGTEAFF
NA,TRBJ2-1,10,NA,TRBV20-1,TGCAGTGCTAACTGGAATGAGCAGTTCTTC,CSANWNEQFF
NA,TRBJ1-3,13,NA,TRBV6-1,TGTGCCAGCAGGGGTTTTAGGGGAAACACCATATATTTT,CASRGFRGNTIYF
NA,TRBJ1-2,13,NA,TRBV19,TGTGCCAGTAGTGGGGCCTTAAGGGATGGCTACACCTTC,CASSGALRDGYTF
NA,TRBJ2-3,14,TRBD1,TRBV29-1,TGCACCTTCCGACCGGGACAGAACACAGATACGCAGTATTTT,CTFRPGQNTDTQYF
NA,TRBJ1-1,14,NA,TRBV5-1,TGCGCCAGCAGCTTTAGGGGCTTGGACACTGAAGCTTTCTTT,CASSFRGLDTEAFF
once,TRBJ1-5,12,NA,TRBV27,TGTGCCAGCAGCTCGGGGGGGCAGCCCCAGCATTTT,CASSSGGQPQHF
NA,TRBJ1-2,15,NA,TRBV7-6,TGTGCCAGCAGCTCACAGGAGAAGTCTAACTATGGCTACACCTTC,CASSSQEKSNYGYTF
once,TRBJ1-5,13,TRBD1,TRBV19,TGTGCCAGTAGTATAGGACAGGGGCCGCCCCAGCATTTT,CASSIGQGPPQHF